A single sample gave rise to the 23 T cell receptor beta chains below, sequenced in a study of blood T cell repertoires in COVID-19. Profiling relied on immunoSEQ multiplex PCR, and the TCRdb table lists in-frame clones only, not all of them. The sample shows about 30,000 clones, 92% of them seen only once. What was sequenced was peripheral blood. The receptors stem from a man aged 45-65 years with active COVID-19.

The V gene is TRBV5-5, the J gene TRBJ1-4; possibly TRBD1 for D (6 bases). The CDR3 extends over 17 amino acids. V was pared by 2 bases and J by 7 bases, with 21 bases between. Germline V gene lookup returns CDR1 SGHKS and CDR2 YYEKEE (reference sequence). CDR3 in amino acids: CASSFGQNLIRGEKLFF. CDR3 nucleotides: TGTGCCAGCAGCTTCGGACAGAATCTGATTCGGGGTGAAAAACTGTTTTTT.

This rearrangement joins TRBV19 to TRBJ2-2, with TRBD2 matching 8 bases. The CDR3 loop spans 16 amino acids. With 4 bases clipped from V and 4 bases from J, the junction kept 8 bases outside the gene matches. The germline V gene encodes CDR1 LNHDA and CDR2 SQIVND (reference sequence). The CDR3 is CASSTPRGGTTGELFF. The CDR3 DNA follows: TGTGCCAGTAGTACCCCCCGGGGGGGTACCACCGGGGAGCTGTTTTTT. Full variable domain (remainder filled in from reference TRBV19 and TRBJ2-2): DGGITQSPKYLFRKEGQNVTLSCEQNLNHDAMYWYRQDPGQGLRLIYYSQIVNDFQKGDIAEGYSVSREKKESFPLTVTSAQKNPTAFYLCASSTPRGGTTGELFFGEGSRLTVL.

The genes are TRBV19 and TRBJ1-6; D possibly corresponds to TRBD1 (5 bases). This CDR3 has 15 residues. The V and J ends lost 6 bases and 6 bases respectively, with 15 bases between them. Germline V gives CDR1 LNHDA, CDR2 SQIVND (reference sequence). The CDR3 nucleotides read TGTGCCAGTAGAGTATATCAGGGACTTAATTCACCCCTCCACTTT. Its protein product is CASRVYQGLNSPLHF.

V and J are TRBV5-1 and TRBJ1-2; 8 nucleotides align to TRBD1. J was trimmed by 6 bases and V by 1 base; bases with no gene match: 2. The CDR3 has 13 residues. Germline-derived CDR1 and CDR2 are SGHRS and YFSETQ. CDR3 DNA sequence: TGCGCCAGCAGCTTGACAGGGGGAAATGGCTACACCTTC. The encoded protein is CASSLTGGNGYTF.

The V gene is TRBV7-9, the J gene TRBJ2-1, with 7 bases matching TRBD2. There are 17 residues in the CDR3. Germline CDR1 and CDR2: SEHNR and FQNEAQ (reference sequence). Losses at the gene ends were 0 bases for V and 2 bases for J; bases not matched to a gene: 7. CDR3 DNA sequence: TGTGCCAGCAGCTTAGCGCGGGGCGGGGGAACCTACAATGAGCAGTTCTTC. Protein sequence: CASSLARGGGTYNEQFF.

V and J are TRBV3-1 (or the pseudogene TRBV3-2) and TRBJ2-7, with 9 bases aligning to TRBD2. Germline loops: CDR1 LGHDT, CDR2 YNNKEL (reference sequence). The CDR3 consists of 14 residues. V was pared by 3 bases and J by 2 bases, with 2 bases of the junction left unmatched. The CDR3: CASSQRGGPYEQYF. CDR3 in DNA: TGTGCCAGCAGCCAGCGGGGGGGCCCCTACGAGCAGTACTTC.

This clone was detected a few times. The V gene is TRBV28, the J gene TRBJ1-6; a possible D gene is TRBD1 (5 bases). V lost 4 bases, J lost 9 bases, and 13 bases lay in between. Germline CDR1 MDHEN, CDR2 SYDVKM. This CDR3 is built from 14 residues. The CDR3 reads CASSSSGGVSPLHF. Here the CDR3 DNA reads TGTGCCAGCAGTTCTTCCGGGGGAGTTTCACCCCTCCACTTT.

V usage is TRBV6-5 and J usage is TRBJ1-2; 7 bases agree with TRBD1. The CDR3 consists of 13 residues. V shed 8 bases, J shed 0 bases, and the junction held 3 bases outside the gene matches. Germline V gene data show CDR1 as MNHEY and CDR2 as SVGAGI. CDR3 nucleotide sequence: TGTGCCAGCTCCACAGGGGCTAACTATGGCTACACCTTC. It codes for CASSTGANYGYTF.

For this clone: The same CDR3 also results from other DNA sequences found in this sample. The rearrangement links TRBV10-3 to TRBJ2-3; 9 positions agree with TRBD2. J gave up 2 bases and V 2 bases, and 5 bases lay outside the gene matches. This CDR3 region has 16 residues. Germline V lookup: CDR1 ENHRY, CDR2 SYGVKD. CDR3 bases: TGTGCCATCAGTGAGGGGCTAGCGGGGTCCACAGATACGCAGTATTTT. The encoded protein is CAISEGLAGSTDTQYF.

V gene TRBV6-5 combines with J gene TRBJ1-4; a possible D gene is TRBD1 (5 bases). This CDR3 is 14 amino acids long. Germline values: CDR1 MNHEY, CDR2 SVGAGI. V was trimmed by 2 bases and J by 7 bases, leaving 11 bases between them. This chain's CDR3 is CASSYGREGEKLFF. As DNA, the CDR3 is TGTGCCAGCAGTTACGGCAGGGAAGGTGAAAAACTGTTTTTT.

This CDR3 is CASSVPSVPSRLFF. DNA for the CDR3: TGTGCCAGCAGCGTACCGAGCGTTCCCTCACGTTTGTTCTTC. The V and J genes are TRBV9 and TRBJ2-1; the D is unclear. This CDR3 has 14 residues. V was pared by 1 base and J by 15 bases, with 20 bases between. Per the germline V gene, CDR1 is SGDLS and CDR2 is YYNGEE. Full variable domain (rest looked up from reference TRBV9 and TRBJ2-1): DSGVTQTPKHLITATGQRVTLRCSPRSGDLSVYWYQQSLDQGLQFLIQYYNGEERAKGNILERFSAQQFPDLHSELNLSSLELGDSALYFCASSVPSVPSRLFFGPGTRLTVL.

The chain couples TRBV19 to TRBJ1-2, with D possibly being TRBD1 (6 bases). Germline CDR1 and CDR2: LNHDA and SQIVND (reference sequence). The ends were cut back, 3 bases at V and 6 bases at J, with 20 bases in the middle. There are 16 residues in the CDR3. The CDR3 here is CASSISGQSRSHGYTF. The CDR3 coding sequence is TGTGCCAGTAGTATTTCCGGACAGTCCCGCTCCCATGGCTACACCTTC. Supplemented by reference TRBV19 and TRBJ1-2, the full variable domain reads DGGITQSPKYLFRKEGQNVTLSCEQNLNHDAMYWYRQDPGQGLRLIYYSQIVNDFQKGDIAEGYSVSREKKESFPLTVTSAQKNPTAFYLCASSISGQSRSHGYTFGSGTRLTVV.

The chain links TRBV5-1 to TRBJ1-4; D remains ambiguous. CDR3 size: 18 residues. Germline lookup yields CDR1 SGHRS and CDR2 YFSETQ. With 0 bases removed from V and 0 bases from J, the gap between germline ends came to 15 bases. CDR3 coding DNA: TGCGCCAGCAGCTTGGGTCCGATCGGTCTTGCAACTAATGAAAAACTGTTTTTT. Translation: CASSLGPIGLATNEKLFF. The variable domain in full, completed from reference TRBV5-1 and TRBJ1-4, reads KAGVTQTPRYLIKTRGQQVTLSCSPISGHRSVSWYQQTPGQGLQFLFEYFSETQRNKGNFPGRFSGRQFSNSRSEMNVSTLELGDSALYLCASSLGPIGLATNEKLFFGSGTQLSVL.

V is TRBV27 and J is TRBJ2-1, with TRBD2 identical over 8 bases. CDR1 is MNHEY and CDR2 is SMNVEV in the germline V gene (reference sequence). Trimming removed 0 bases from V and 7 bases from J; junction bases left unmatched: 8. This CDR3 is 16 amino acids long. CDR3 loop: CASSLSLSGGRNEQFF. CDR3 DNA: TGTGCCAGCAGTTTATCGTTGAGCGGGGGTCGGAATGAGCAGTTCTTC.

The chain couples TRBV5-4 to TRBJ2-7; D unresolved. The V end was cut by 2 bases, the J end by 0 bases, with 6 bases between. Germline V CDR1 and CDR2: SGHNT, YYREEE (reference sequence). The CDR3 runs to 13 residues. CDR3 coding DNA: TGTGCCAGCAGCTTCGGTAGCTCCTACGAGCAGTACTTC. Its translation: CASSFGSSYEQYF.

The chain couples TRBV19 to TRBJ2-3, with D possibly being TRBD2 (6 bases). The V and J ends lost 3 bases and 3 bases respectively, with 10 bases between them. The CDR3 spans 14 residues. Germline V gene data show CDR1 as LNHDA and CDR2 as SQIVND (reference sequence). This chain's CDR3 is CASSIGTVTDTQYF. The CDR3 bases are TGTGCCAGTAGTATTGGGACTGTTACAGATACGCAGTATTTT. Based on the CDR3 plus reference TRBV19 and TRBJ2-3, the full variable domain is DGGITQSPKYLFRKEGQNVTLSCEQNLNHDAMYWYRQDPGQGLRLIYYSQIVNDFQKGDIAEGYSVSREKKESFPLTVTSAQKNPTAFYLCASSIGTVTDTQYFGPGTRLTVL.

The chain uses TRBV18 and TRBJ2-1; 9 bases match TRBD2. The CDR3 extends over 16 amino acids. J gave up 4 bases and V 0 bases, and 4 bases lay outside the gene matches. CDR1 and CDR2 (germline): KGHSH, LQKENI. CDR3 in amino acids: CASSPPQRGAYNEQFF. The CDR3 DNA sequence: TGTGCCAGCTCACCACCACAGCGGGGGGCATACAATGAGCAGTTCTTC. The complete variable domain, with remaining parts taken from reference TRBV18 and TRBJ2-1, reads NAGVMQNPRHLVRRRGQEARLRCSPMKGHSHVYWYRQLPEEGLKFMVYLQKENIIDESGMPKERFSAEFPKEGPSILRIQQVVRGDSAAYFCASSPPQRGAYNEQFFGPGTRLTVL.

The rearrangement links TRBV4-2 to TRBJ2-5, with 7 nucleotides matching TRBD2. The CDR3 is made up of 16 amino acids. Germline CDR1 LGHNA, CDR2 YNFKEQ. Losses at the gene ends were 2 bases for V and 5 bases for J; bases not matched to a gene: 11. CDR3 loop: CASSQQAGEGVETQYF. In DNA form, the CDR3 reads TGTGCCAGCAGCCAACAGGCGGGAGAGGGAGTGGAGACCCAGTACTTC.

The chain joins TRBV24-1 to TRBJ2-3; possible D gene TRBD2, 5 bases. Per germline, CDR1 KGHDR and CDR2 SFDVKD. V was clipped by 5 bases and J by 7 bases, with 12 bases between them. This CDR3 spans 13 amino acids. CDR3 coding DNA: TGTGCCACCAGTGGATTGGGAGACCATACGCAGTATTTT. This codes for CATSGLGDHTQYF.

V gene TRBV19 combines with J gene TRBJ1-2, with D perhaps TRBD1 (6 bases). The CDR3 consists of 13 residues. Germline values: CDR1 LNHDA, CDR2 SQIVND (reference sequence). Trimming removed 8 bases at V and 4 bases at J, with 14 bases between. This CDR3 is CASAQGMIYGYTF. As DNA, the CDR3 is TGTGCCAGTGCGCAGGGGATGATCTATGGCTACACCTTC.

This chain joins TRBV18 and TRBJ1-2; D unclear. The CDR3 runs to 13 residues. V was cut by 3 bases and J by 6 bases, with 11 bases left in between. Germline V gene sequence: CDR1 KGHSH, CDR2 LQKENI. The CDR3 nucleotides are TGTGCCAGCTCACCGCCGGGAGGGAATGGCTACACCTTC. Its protein is CASSPPGGNGYTF.

The rearrangement links TRBV10-3 to TRBJ1-2; 9 bases fit TRBD1. The CDR3 is 14 residues long. CDR1 is ENHRY, CDR2 SYGVKD, per germline. V lost 2 bases to trimming and J lost 4 bases; unmatched junction nucleotides: 2. CDR3 amino acids: CAISEGDRAYGYTF. CDR3 DNA: TGTGCCATCAGTGAGGGGGACAGGGCCTATGGCTACACCTTC.

The CDR3 reads CSVEAGDGLYGYTF. The CDR3 region has the DNA TGCAGCGTTGAAGCAGGGGATGGGCTCTATGGCTACACCTTC. This chain joins TRBV29-1 and TRBJ1-2; D possibly corresponds to TRBD1 (6 bases). The germline CDR1 and CDR2 sequences are SQVTM and ANQGSEA. The CDR3 contains 14 residues. Trimming stripped 1 base from V and 4 bases from J, with 13 bases between.